This T cell receptor beta chain is drawn from a study of cytomegalovirus exposure and HLA in healthy donors. Study results and caveats: Sequencing likely generated an artifact that appeared as a cluster of highly shared sequence variants. The authors later linked a missense DCLRE1C variant to TCR beta V- and J-gene trimming.

With respect to this clone: Its specificity is not known.

PCR primers comprised 60 Vbeta and 13 Jbeta primers. Per the original data handling: The authors later counted about 80 million unique TCR beta chains, roughly 10 million of them shared. The protocol was immunoSEQ multiplex PCR, while the TCRdb copy is restricted to in-frame clones and leaves out a portion. V, J and clone size are taken as reported in that table, and D and trimming were inferred from the DNA itself. The table shows under 200,000 clones, with approximately 80% occurring only once. This CDR3 is built from 14 residues. Germline loops: CDR1 MNHEY, CDR2 SMNVEV (reference sequence). V lost 6 bases, J lost 5 bases, and 14 bases lay in between.

This rearrangement joins TRBV27 to TRBJ1-5, with D tentatively TRBD1 (5 bases). The sequence was collected from a man aged 50 or older in good health and CMV-seropositive. Sample: PBMCs. DNA of the CDR3: TGTGCCAGCAGGGTAAGAATAGGGGATCAGCCCCAGCATTTT. Its translation is CASRVRIGDQPQHF.